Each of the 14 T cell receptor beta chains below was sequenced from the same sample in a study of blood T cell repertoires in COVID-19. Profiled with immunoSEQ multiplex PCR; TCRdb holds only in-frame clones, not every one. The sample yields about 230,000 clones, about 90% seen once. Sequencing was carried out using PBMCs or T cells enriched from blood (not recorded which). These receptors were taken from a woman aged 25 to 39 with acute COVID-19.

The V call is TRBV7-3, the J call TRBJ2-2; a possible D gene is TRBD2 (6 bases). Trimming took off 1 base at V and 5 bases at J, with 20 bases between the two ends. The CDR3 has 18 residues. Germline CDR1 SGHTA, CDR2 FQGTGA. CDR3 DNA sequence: TGTGCCAGCAGCTTAAATCCCTCGGGGGACGGGGGAACCGGGGAGCTGTTTTTT. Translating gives CASSLNPSGDGGTGELFF.

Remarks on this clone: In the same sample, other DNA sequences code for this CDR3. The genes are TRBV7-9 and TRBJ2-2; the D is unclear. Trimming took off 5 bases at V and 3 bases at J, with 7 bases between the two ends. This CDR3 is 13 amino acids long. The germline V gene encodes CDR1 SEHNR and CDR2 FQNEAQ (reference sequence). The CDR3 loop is CASSPRYTGELFF. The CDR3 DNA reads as TGTGCCAGCAGCCCTAGGTACACCGGGGAGCTGTTTTTT. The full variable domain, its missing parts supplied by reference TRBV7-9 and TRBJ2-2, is DTGVSQNPRHKITKRGQNVTFRCDPISEHNRLYWYRQTLGQGPEFLTYFQNEAQLEKSRLLSDRFSAERPKGSFSTLEIQRTEQGDSAMYLCASSPRYTGELFFGEGSRLTVL.

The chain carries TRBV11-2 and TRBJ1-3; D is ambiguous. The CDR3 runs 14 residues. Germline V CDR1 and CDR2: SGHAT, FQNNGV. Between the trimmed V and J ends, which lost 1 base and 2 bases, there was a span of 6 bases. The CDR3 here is CASSLGVAGNTIYF. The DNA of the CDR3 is TGTGCCAGCAGCTTAGGAGTTGCTGGAAACACCATATATTTT.

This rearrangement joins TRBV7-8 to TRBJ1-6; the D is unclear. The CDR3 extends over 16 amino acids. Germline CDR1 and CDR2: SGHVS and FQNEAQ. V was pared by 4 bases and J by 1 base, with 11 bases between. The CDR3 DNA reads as TGTGCCAGCAGCTCATCGGGTTTGTCCTATAATTCACCCCTCCACTTT. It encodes CASSSSGLSYNSPLHF.

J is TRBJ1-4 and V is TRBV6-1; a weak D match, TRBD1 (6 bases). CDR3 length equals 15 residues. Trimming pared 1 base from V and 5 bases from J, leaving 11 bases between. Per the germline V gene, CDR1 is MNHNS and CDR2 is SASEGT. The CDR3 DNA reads TGTGCCAGCAGTGAAGGGTCCAGGGGCAATGAAAAACTGTTTTTT. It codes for CASSEGSRGNEKLFF.

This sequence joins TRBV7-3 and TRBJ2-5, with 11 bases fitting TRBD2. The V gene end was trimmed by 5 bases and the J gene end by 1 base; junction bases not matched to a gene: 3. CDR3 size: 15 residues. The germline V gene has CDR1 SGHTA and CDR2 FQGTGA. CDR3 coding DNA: TGTGCCAGCAGCCGGACTAGCGGGCTCCAAGAGACCCAGTACTTC. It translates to CASSRTSGLQETQYF.

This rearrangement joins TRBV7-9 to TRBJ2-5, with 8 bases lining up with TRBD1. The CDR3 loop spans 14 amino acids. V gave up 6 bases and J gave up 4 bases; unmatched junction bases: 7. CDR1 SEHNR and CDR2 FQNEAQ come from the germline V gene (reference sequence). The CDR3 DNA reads TGTGCCAGCAGGGGGTGGACAGGGTCAGAGACCCAGTACTTC. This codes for CASRGWTGSETQYF.

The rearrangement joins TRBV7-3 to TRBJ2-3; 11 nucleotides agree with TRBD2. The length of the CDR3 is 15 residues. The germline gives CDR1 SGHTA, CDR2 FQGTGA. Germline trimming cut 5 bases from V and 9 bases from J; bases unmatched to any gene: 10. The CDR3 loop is CASSAQLAGGQTQYF. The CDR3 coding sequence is TGTGCCAGCAGCGCCCAGCTAGCGGGGGGCCAGACGCAGTATTTT.

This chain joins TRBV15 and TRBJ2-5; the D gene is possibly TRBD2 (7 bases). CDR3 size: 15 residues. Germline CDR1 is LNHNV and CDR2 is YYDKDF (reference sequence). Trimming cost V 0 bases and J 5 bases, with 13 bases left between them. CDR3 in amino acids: CATSRDPGGGETQYF. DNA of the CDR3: TGTGCCACCAGCAGAGATCCGGGCGGGGGCGAGACCCAGTACTTC.

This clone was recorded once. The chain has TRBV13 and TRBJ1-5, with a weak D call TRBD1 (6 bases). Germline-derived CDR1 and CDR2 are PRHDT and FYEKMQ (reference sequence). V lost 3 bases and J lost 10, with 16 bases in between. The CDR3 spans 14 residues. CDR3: CASSFRTDLSPQHF. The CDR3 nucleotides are TGTGCCAGCAGCTTCCGGACAGATCTATCCCCCCAGCATTTT.

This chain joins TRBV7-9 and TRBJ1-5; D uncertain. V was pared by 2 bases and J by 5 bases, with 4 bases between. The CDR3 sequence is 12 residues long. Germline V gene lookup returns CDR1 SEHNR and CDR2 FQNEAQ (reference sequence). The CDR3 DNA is TGTGCCAGCAGCTTACAGGATCAGCCCCAGCATTTT. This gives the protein CASSLQDQPQHF.

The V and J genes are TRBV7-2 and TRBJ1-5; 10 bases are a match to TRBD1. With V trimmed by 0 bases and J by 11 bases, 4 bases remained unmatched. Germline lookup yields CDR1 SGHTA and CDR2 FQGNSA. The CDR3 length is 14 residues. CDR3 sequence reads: CASSLAGQGRAQHF. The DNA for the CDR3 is TGTGCCAGCAGCTTAGCGGGACAGGGGCGGGCCCAGCATTTT.

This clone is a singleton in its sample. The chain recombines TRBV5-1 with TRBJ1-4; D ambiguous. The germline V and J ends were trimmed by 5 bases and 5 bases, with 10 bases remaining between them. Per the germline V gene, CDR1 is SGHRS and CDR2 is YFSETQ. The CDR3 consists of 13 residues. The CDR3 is CASRLAANEKLFF. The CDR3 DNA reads TGCGCCAGCAGGTTAGCGGCGAATGAAAAACTGTTTTTT.

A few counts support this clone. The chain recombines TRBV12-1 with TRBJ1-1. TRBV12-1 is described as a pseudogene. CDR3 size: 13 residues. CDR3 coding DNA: TGTGCCAGCAGCTTCACTAGGGACACTGAAGCTTTCTTT. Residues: CASSFTRDTEAFF.